These 6 T cell receptor beta chains came from one sample sequenced in a study of radiation and T cells in renal cell carcinoma (dated by TCRdb to about 2020). The sample's time point label, in plain terms: tumor resected at nephrectomy. This sample's treatment or condition label indicates: treatment-naive control, cytoreductive nephrectomy. Libraries came from the immunoSEQ multiplex PCR assay. TCRdb retrieved this table from immuneACCESS and kept in-frame rearrangements only. Not all clones are present; in checked studies, unresolved V genes account for under half, and no reason is known for the remainder. The sample includes approximately 21,000 clones, with around half observed a single time. Jointly, the top ten make up roughly 21% of the sample. The starting material was tumor tissue, obtained from a patient whose treatment was nephrectomy without radiotherapy. The receptors shown here come from a human donor with renal cell carcinoma.

This chain uses TRBV14 with TRBJ2-1, with 15 nucleotides matching TRBD2. J gave up 0 bases and V 8 bases, and 8 bases lay outside the gene matches. The germline gives CDR1 SGHDN, CDR2 FVKESK. There are 18 residues in the CDR3. The CDR3 DNA follows: TGTGCCAGCGGTCGGACTAGCGGGGGGGCGAGCTCCTACAATGAGCAGTTCTTC. Its protein is CASGRTSGGASSYNEQFF. Complete variable domain (other parts from reference TRBV14 and TRBJ2-1): EAGVTQFPSHSVIEKGQTVTLRCDPISGHDNLYWYRRVMGKEIKFLLHFVKESKQDESGMPNNRFLAERTGGTYSTLKVQPAELEDSGVYFCASGRTSGGASSYNEQFFGPGTRLTVL.

The chain uses TRBV7-8 and TRBJ2-5, with 7 bases matching TRBD1. The germline V gene encodes CDR1 SGHVS and CDR2 FQNEAQ. The CDR3 has 15 amino acids. V lost 5 bases, J lost 2 bases, and 8 bases stayed unmatched. DNA for the CDR3: TGTGCCAGCAGCCTAGGGGGCGCCTATCAAGAGACCCAGTACTTC. Translation: CASSLGGAYQETQYF.

V gene TRBV7-8 combines with J gene TRBJ1-4, with unresolved D. Trimming pared 4 bases from V and 8 bases from J, leaving 8 bases between. The CDR3 runs to 12 residues. The germline V gene encodes CDR1 SGHVS and CDR2 FQNEAQ. Here the CDR3 reads CASSSPGEKLFF. The DNA of the CDR3 is TGTGCCAGCAGCTCCCCCGGGGAAAAACTGTTTTTT.

This clone has a handful of counts. This chain uses TRBV7-2 with TRBJ1-1; D uncertain. The CDR3 is 12 residues long. From germline, CDR1 is SGHTA and CDR2 FQGNSA. Trimming cost V 3 bases and J 1 base, with 3 bases left between them. CDR3 DNA: TGTGCCAGCAGCTTGGAGAACACTGAAGCTTTCTTT. Translating it yields CASSLENTEAFF.

The J gene is TRBJ1-5, the V gene TRBV27; TRBD1 matches at 9 bases. Per germline, CDR1 MNHEY and CDR2 SMNVEV (reference sequence). The V gene end was trimmed by 3 bases and the J gene end by 4 bases; junction bases not matched to a gene: 10. The CDR3 is 17 amino acids. The CDR3 sequence is CASSLVVGTGTNQPQHF. The CDR3 coding sequence is TGTGCCAGCAGTTTGGTAGTCGGGACAGGGACAAATCAGCCCCAGCATTTT.

This chain connects TRBV4-3 to TRBJ2-5; no clear D gene. Germline CDR1 LGHNA, CDR2 YSLEER. CDR3 size: 15 residues. V was pared by 2 bases and J by 5 bases, with 15 bases between. The CDR3 sequence: CASSQRAQLGETQYF. CDR3 nucleotide sequence: TGCGCCAGCAGCCAAAGGGCACAGTTAGGGGAGACCCAGTACTTC.